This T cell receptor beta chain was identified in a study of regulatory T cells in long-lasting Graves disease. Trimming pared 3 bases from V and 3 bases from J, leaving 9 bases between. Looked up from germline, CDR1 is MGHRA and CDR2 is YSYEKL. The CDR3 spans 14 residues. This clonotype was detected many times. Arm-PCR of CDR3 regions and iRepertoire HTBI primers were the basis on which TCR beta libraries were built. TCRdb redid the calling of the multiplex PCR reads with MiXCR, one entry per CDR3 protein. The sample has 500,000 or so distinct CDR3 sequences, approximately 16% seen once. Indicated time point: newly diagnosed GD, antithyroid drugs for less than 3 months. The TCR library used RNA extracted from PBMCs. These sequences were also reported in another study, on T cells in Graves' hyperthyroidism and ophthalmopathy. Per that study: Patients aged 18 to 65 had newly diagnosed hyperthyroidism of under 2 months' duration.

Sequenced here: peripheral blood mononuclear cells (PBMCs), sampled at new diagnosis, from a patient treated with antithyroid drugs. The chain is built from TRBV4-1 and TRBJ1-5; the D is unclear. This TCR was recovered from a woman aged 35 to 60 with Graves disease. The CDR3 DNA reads TGCGCCAGCAGCCACCCACAGACCAATCAGCCCCAGCATTTT. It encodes CASSHPQTNQPQHF.